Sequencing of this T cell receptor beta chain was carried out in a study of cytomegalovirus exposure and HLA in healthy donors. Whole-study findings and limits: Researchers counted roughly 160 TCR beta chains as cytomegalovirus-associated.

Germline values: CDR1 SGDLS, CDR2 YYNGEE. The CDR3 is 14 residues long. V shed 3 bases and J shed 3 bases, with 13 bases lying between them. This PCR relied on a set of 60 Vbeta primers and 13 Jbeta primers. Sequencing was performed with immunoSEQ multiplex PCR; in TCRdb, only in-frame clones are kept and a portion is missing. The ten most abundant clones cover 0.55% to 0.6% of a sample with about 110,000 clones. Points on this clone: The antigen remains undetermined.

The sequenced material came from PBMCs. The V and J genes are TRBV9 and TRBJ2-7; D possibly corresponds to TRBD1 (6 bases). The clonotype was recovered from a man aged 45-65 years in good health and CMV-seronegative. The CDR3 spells CASSGDGTHYEQYF. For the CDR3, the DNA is TGTGCCAGCAGCGGAGACGGGACACACTACGAGCAGTACTTC. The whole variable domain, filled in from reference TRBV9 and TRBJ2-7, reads DSGVTQTPKHLITATGQRVTLRCSPRSGDLSVYWYQQSLDQGLQFLIQYYNGEERAKGNILERFSAQQFPDLHSELNLSSLELGDSALYFCASSGDGTHYEQYFGPGTRLTVT.